This passage covers 3 T cell receptor beta chains from one sample sequenced in a study of blood T cell repertoires in COVID-19. TCRdb's copy holds only in-frame clones and misses some; the assay was immunoSEQ multiplex PCR. The sample records around 500,000 clones, about 85% being singletons. Specimen: PBMCs or T cells enriched from blood (not recorded which). These receptors originate from an older woman who had recovered from COVID-19.

This chain uses TRBV4-1 with TRBJ2-2; a possible D gene is TRBD2 (6 bases). Trimming removed 3 bases from V and 5 bases from J, with 16 bases in between. This CDR3 is 16 amino acids long. The germline CDR1 and CDR2 sequences are MGHRA and YSYEKL. The CDR3 protein is CASSHGRWGETGELFF. CDR3 bases: TGCGCCAGCAGCCACGGCCGGTGGGGGGAGACCGGGGAGCTGTTTTTT.

The chain is built from TRBV19 and TRBJ1-4, with D possibly TRBD1 on 5 matching bases. CDR1 LNHDA and CDR2 SQIVND come from the germline V gene (reference sequence). The CDR3 is 15 amino acids. V was cut by 5 bases and J by 0 bases, with 10 bases left in between. The CDR3 is CASSSTVTTNEKLFF. CDR3 in DNA: TGTGCCAGTAGTTCGACAGTTACAACTAATGAAAAACTGTTTTTT.

This chain uses TRBV29-1 with TRBJ2-3; 16 bases agree with TRBD2. Per germline, CDR1 SQVTM and CDR2 ANQGSEA. This CDR3 is built from 18 residues. Germline trimming cut 5 bases from V and 0 bases from J; bases unmatched to any gene: 8. The DNA for the CDR3 is TGCAGCGTTACCGGGACTAGCGGGGGGGGCCTAAGCACAGATACGCAGTATTTT. Protein sequence: CSVTGTSGGGLSTDTQYF.